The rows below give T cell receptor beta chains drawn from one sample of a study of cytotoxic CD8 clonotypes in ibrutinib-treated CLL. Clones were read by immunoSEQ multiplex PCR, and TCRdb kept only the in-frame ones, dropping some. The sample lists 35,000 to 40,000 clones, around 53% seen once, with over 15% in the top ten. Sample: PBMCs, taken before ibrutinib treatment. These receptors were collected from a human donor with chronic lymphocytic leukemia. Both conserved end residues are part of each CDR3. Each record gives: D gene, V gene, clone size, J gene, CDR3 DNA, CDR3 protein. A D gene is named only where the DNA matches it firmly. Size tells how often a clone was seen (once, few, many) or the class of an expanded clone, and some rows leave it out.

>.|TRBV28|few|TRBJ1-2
TGTGCCAGCACCCGACGGACGAGCTATGGCTACACCTTC
CASTRRTSYGYTF
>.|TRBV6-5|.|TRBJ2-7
TGTGCCAGCAGTTACTATCGGGGGAACTACGAGCAGTACTTC
CASSYYRGNYEQYF
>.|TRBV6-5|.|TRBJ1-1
TGTGCCAGCAGTTATCCCGGACGGATGAACACTGAAGCTTTCTTT
CASSYPGRMNTEAFF
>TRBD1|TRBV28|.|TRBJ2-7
TGTGCCAGCCGAAGGGGACAGTCAGTCTACGAGCAGTACTTC
CASRRGQSVYEQYF
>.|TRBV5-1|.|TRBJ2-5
TGCGCCAGCAGCTTGGCGGGGGGCCACCAAGAGACCCAGTACTTC
CASSLAGGHQETQYF
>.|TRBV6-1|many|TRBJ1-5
TGTGCCAGCAGTCTTCAACAGGGAACCAATCAGCCCCAGCATTTT
CASSLQQGTNQPQHF
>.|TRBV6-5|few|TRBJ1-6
TGTGCCAGCAGTTACTCTAGGGATTCACCCCTCCACTTT
CASSYSRDSPLHF
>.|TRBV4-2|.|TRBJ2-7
TGTGCCAGCAGCCAAGATTTCGGGGACGGATTATCCTACGAGCAGTACTTC
CASSQDFGDGLSYEQYF
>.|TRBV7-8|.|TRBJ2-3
TGTGCCAGCAGCTTAGCCGTCTCGGATACGCAGTATTTT
CASSLAVSDTQYF
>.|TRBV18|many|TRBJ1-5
TGTGCCAGCTCACCATGGGACAGCAATCAGCCCCAGCATTTT
CASSPWDSNQPQHF
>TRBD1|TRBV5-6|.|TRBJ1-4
TGTGCCAGCAGCTCTGACAGGGAATTTGCAACTAATGAAAAACTGTTTTTT
CASSSDREFATNEKLFF
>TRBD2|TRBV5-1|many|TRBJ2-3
TGCGCCAGCAGCTTGGAAACTAGCGGGACCCCCACAGATACGCAGTATTTT
CASSLETSGTPTDTQYF
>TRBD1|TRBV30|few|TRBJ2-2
TGTGCCTGGAGTGTCCTAGACAGGGGGTACAACACCGGGGAGCTGTTTTTT
CAWSVLDRGYNTGELFF
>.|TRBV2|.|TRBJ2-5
TGTGCCAGCTTTGGACAGCAAGAGACCCAGTACTTC
CASFGQQETQYF
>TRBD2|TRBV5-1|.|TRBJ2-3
TGCGCCAGCAGCTTGGGTTCTAGCGGGTTGGCAGATACGCAGTATTTT
CASSLGSSGLADTQYF
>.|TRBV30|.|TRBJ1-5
TGTGCCTGGAGTGCCCGGCGGCAGGGGAAGCCCCAGCATTTT
CAWSARRQGKPQHF
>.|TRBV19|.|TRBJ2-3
TGTGCCAGTAGTCCCGAAAATGAAGATACGCAGTATTTT
CASSPENEDTQYF
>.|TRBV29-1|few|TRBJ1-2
TGCAGCGTTCGGTTTGGCGTCGGTGGCTACACCTTC
CSVRFGVGGYTF
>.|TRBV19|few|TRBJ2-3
TGTGCCAGTAGTATTCAGGGGATGGGGACAGATACGCAGTATTTT
CASSIQGMGTDTQYF
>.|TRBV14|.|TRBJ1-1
TGTGCCAGCCAACCCCTAGGGATCACTGAAGCTTTCTTT
CASQPLGITEAFF
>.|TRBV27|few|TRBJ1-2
TGTGCCAGCAGTCCATTCCGGGGGAGCTATGGCTACACCTTC
CASSPFRGSYGYTF
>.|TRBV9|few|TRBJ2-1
TGTGCCAGCAGCGGACGACCGGGGTCCTACAATGAGCAGTTCTTC
CASSGRPGSYNEQFF
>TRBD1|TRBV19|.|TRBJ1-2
TGTGCCAGTAGTACACAGGGGGCGACGGGTGGCTACACCTTC
CASSTQGATGGYTF
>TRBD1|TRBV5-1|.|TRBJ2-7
TGCGCCAGCAGCCCGACAGGGGCGTCCGACTACGAGCAGTACTTC
CASSPTGASDYEQYF
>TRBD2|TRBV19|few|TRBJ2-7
TGTGCCAGTAGTTCACGGACTAGCGGGGGATACTCCTACGAGCAGTACTTC
CASSSRTSGGYSYEQYF
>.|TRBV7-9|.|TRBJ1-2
TGTGCCAGCAGCTTAGCTTGGAAGCCAGGCCTAGCTAACTATGGCTACACCTTC
CASSLAWKPGLANYGYTF
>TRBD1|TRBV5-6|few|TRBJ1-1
TGTGCCAGCAGCCCGTACAGGACAGGGAACACTGAAGCTTTCTTT
CASSPYRTGNTEAFF
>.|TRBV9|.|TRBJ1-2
TGTGCCAGCAGCTCCTCCGGGGGGGATGGCTACACCTTC
CASSSSGGDGYTF
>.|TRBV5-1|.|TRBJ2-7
TGCGCCAGCAGCTTGGGAAGCTCCTACGAGCAGTACTTC
CASSLGSSYEQYF
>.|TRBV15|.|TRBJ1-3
TGTGCCACCAGGCCAGGGGCCTCTGGAAACACCATATATTTT
CATRPGASGNTIYF
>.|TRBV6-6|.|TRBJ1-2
TGTGCCAGCAGCCAAGCCAGGGGTGGCTACACCTTC
CASSQARGGYTF
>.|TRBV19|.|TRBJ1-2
TGTGCCAGTAGTATATTACTCCTGGACAGATATGGCTACACCTTC
CASSILLLDRYGYTF
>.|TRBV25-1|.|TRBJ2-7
TGTGCCAGCAGTGAATTGACAGGTACTAGATACGAGCAGTACTTC
CASSELTGTRYEQYF
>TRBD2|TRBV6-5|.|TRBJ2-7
TGTGCCAGCAGTTACGGAGCTAGCGGGGGCCCCAAACAAGCCTTCTTC
CASSYGASGGPKQAFF
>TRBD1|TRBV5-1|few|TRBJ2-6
TGCGCCAGCAGCCTGCAGACAGGGGGCGCCGGGGCCAACGTCCTGACTTTC
CASSLQTGGAGANVLTF
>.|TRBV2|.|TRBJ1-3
TGTGCCAGCAGCAGTGGGGGGCCACGCTCTGGAAACACCATATATTTT
CASSSGGPRSGNTIYF
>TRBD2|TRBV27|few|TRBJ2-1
TGTGCCAGCAGTTTATGGACTAGCGGGGGGGCCTATGAGCAGTTCTTC
CASSLWTSGGAYEQFF
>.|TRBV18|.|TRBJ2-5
TGTGCCAGCTCACCAACAGAACTTCACGAGACCCAGTACTTC
CASSPTELHETQYF
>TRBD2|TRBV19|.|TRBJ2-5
TGTGCCAGTAGTATGGAACTAGCGGGGGGAGAAGAGACCCAGTACTTC
CASSMELAGGEETQYF
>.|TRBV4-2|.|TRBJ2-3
TGTGCCAGCAGCCAAGTATGGGGGGGCGACGCTACGCAGTATTTT
CASSQVWGGDATQYF
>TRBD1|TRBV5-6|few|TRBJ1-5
TGTGCCAGCAGCAAGACAGGGTATAGCAATCAGCCCCAGCATTTT
CASSKTGYSNQPQHF
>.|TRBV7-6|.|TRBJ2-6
TGTGCCAGCAGCTCTAACTCTGGGGCCAACGTCCTGACTTTC
CASSSNSGANVLTF
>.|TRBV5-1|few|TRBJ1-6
TGCGCCAGCAGCACCGCGGGACCTGGGGGTTCACCCCTCCACTTT
CASSTAGPGGSPLHF